This T cell receptor (beta chain) emerged from a study of T cell responses to AZD1222 COVID-19 vaccine. Study results and caveats: Reportedly, nearly half of unique spike TCRs recognized epitopes outside B.1.351/B.1.1.7 mutations. Just a handful of AZD1222 recipients were seropositive at baseline.

Assay: immunoSEQ multiplex PCR; the TCRdb copy retains only in-frame clones and omits some. The table has around 200,000 clones, over 80% seen once; the top ten hold around 1%. The CDR3 is 13 amino acids. Germline V gives CDR1 SNHLY, CDR2 FYNNEI. Trimming took 4 bases from V and 5 from J; bases not matched to a gene: 0. Comments on this clone: Its antigen is as yet unknown.

The material was peripheral blood, obtained 28 days after the second dose of the MenACWY control vaccine. This chain uses TRBV2 with TRBJ1-5, with 9 bases identical to TRBD1. This TCR was recovered from an adult who received the MenACWY meningococcal vaccine as a control. This CDR3 reads CASSGTGDQPQHF. The CDR3 DNA reads TGTGCCAGCAGTGGGACAGGGGATCAGCCCCAGCATTTT.